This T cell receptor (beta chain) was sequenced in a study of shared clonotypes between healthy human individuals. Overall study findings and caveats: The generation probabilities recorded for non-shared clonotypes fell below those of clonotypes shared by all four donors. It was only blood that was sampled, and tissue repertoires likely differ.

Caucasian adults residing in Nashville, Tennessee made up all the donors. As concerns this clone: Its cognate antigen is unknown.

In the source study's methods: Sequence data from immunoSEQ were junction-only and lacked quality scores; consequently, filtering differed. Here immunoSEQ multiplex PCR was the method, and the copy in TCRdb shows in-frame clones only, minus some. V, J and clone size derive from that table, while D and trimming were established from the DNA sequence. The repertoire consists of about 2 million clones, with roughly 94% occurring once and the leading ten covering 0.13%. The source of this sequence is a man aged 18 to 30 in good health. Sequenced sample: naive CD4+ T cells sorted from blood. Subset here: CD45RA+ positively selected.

CDR3 coding DNA: TGTGCCAGCAGCTACCTGCCGGCTAGCTCCTACAATGAGCAGTTCTTC. Amino acid sequence: CASSYLPASSYNEQFF. The V gene is TRBV11-2, the J gene TRBJ2-1; D unresolved. Germline loops: CDR1 SGHAT, CDR2 FQNNGV. V was trimmed by 4 bases and J by 0 bases, leaving 13 bases between them. The CDR3 runs to 16 residues.